The 26 T cell receptor beta chains below were found in one sample sequenced in a study of cytomegalovirus exposure and HLA in healthy donors. The PCR used 60 Vbeta and 13 Jbeta primers. Sequencing used immunoSEQ multiplex PCR; TCRdb keeps in-frame clones, though not all of them. Here the sample spans 200,000 to 250,000 clones, over 65% being singletons. The sequenced sample was PBMCs. The receptors shown here come from a man aged 18 to 29 in good health and CMV-seronegative.

This clone was counted only a few times. This chain joins TRBV5-4 and TRBJ1-1; TRBD1 aligns across 7 bases. The trim removed 3 bases at V and 1 base at J, leaving 3 bases unmatched. CDR3 length: 14 amino acids. Germline CDR1 is SGHNT and CDR2 is YYREEE (reference sequence). The CDR3 protein is CASSSAGGNTEAFF. As DNA, the CDR3 is TGTGCCAGCAGCTCGGCAGGGGGGAACACTGAAGCTTTCTTT.

The chain has TRBV5-1 and TRBJ2-5; 8 nucleotides agree with TRBD1. Germline CDR1 SGHRS, CDR2 YFSETQ. V was clipped by 2 bases and J by 0 bases; unmatched bases: 3. This CDR3 is built from 15 residues. The CDR3 nucleotides read TGCGCCAGCAGCTTACAGGACAGGGACCAAGAGACCCAGTACTTC. Protein: CASSLQDRDQETQYF.

CDR3 sequence reads: CASALTAVSTDTQYF. CDR3 bases: TGTGCTAGTGCGCTTACGGCGGTTAGCACAGATACGCAGTATTTT. This chain links TRBV12-5 with TRBJ2-3; D not resolved. Looked up from germline, CDR1 is LGHNT and CDR2 is FRNRAP. The CDR3 is 15 amino acids. V was pared by 7 bases and J by 0 bases, with 14 bases between. Combining the CDR3 with reference TRBV12-5 and TRBJ2-3 gives the whole variable domain DARVTQTPRHKVTEMGQEVTMRCQPILGHNTVFWYRQTMMQGLELLAYFRNRAPLDDSGMPKDRFSAEMPDATLATLKIQPSEPRDSAVYFCASALTAVSTDTQYFGPGTRLTVL.

The V gene is TRBV10-3, the J gene TRBJ1-5; 9 nucleotides line up with TRBD1. The CDR3 runs 13 residues. Germline lookup yields CDR1 ENHRY and CDR2 SYGVKD. V lost 7 bases, J lost 7 bases, and 5 bases stayed unmatched. The CDR3 bases are TGTGCCATCACCAAGGACAGGGGCCAGCCCCAGCATTTT. It is translated as CAITKDRGQPQHF.

The chain couples TRBV23-1 to TRBJ2-4, with TRBD1 matching over 11 bases. TRBV23-1 carries the ORF label, with uncertain function. The CDR3 is 19 residues long. Losses at the gene ends were 2 bases for V and 2 bases for J; bases not matched to a gene: 11. Here the CDR3 reads CASSQEDHRDRGTKNIQYF. The CDR3 nucleotides are TGCGCCAGCAGTCAAGAAGACCACCGGGACAGGGGGACCAAAAACATTCAGTACTTC.

The gene calls are TRBV5-1 and TRBJ1-1; D call uncertain. The V end lost 5 bases, the J end lost 0 bases, and 5 bases lay between the germline ends. The CDR3 is 12 amino acids. Germline V gives CDR1 SGHRS, CDR2 YFSETQ. CDR3 DNA: TGCGCCAGCAGTGAGGTGAACACTGAAGCTTTCTTT. It translates to CASSEVNTEAFF.

The chain joins TRBV5-4 to TRBJ2-7; TRBD2 aligns across 8 bases. The V gene's germline CDR1 is SGHNT and CDR2 YYREEE (reference sequence). This CDR3 is 14 amino acids long. The trim removed 10 bases at V and 2 bases at J, leaving 11 bases unmatched. DNA for the CDR3: TGTGCCGGTATTAACCGGGGGGGGCCCTACGAGCAGTACTTC. Amino acid sequence: CAGINRGGPYEQYF.

The CDR3 sequence: CASREAGLAEQYF. The DNA of the CDR3 is TGTGCCAGCAGGGAGGCTGGTTTAGCCGAGCAGTACTTC. This rearrangement joins TRBV6-1 to TRBJ2-7; possibly TRBD2 for D (5 bases). Germline CDR1 MNHNS, CDR2 SASEGT. V lost 6 bases and J 6 bases, leaving 15 bases between the germline ends. The CDR3 length is 13 residues.

The J gene is TRBJ2-3, the V gene TRBV9; 7 bases align to TRBD2. The V segment lost 3 bases and the J segment 2 bases; nucleotides outside the gene matches: 3. Germline values: CDR1 SGDLS, CDR2 YYNGEE. CDR3 length equals 14 residues. CDR3 sequence reads: CASSASGFTDTQYF. CDR3 nucleotide sequence: TGTGCCAGCAGCGCTAGCGGTTTCACAGATACGCAGTATTTT.

This clone was recorded only once. The gene calls are TRBV6-5 and TRBJ2-3; possible D gene TRBD1, 6 bases. This CDR3 region has 15 residues. The V end was cut by 0 bases, the J end by 3 bases, with 10 bases between. Per germline, CDR1 MNHEY and CDR2 SVGAGI. The CDR3: CASSYSYRVTDTQYF. Written as DNA, the CDR3 is TGTGCCAGCAGTTACTCGTACAGGGTTACAGATACGCAGTATTTT.

In its sample, this clone was seen a few times. The chain has TRBV12-5 and TRBJ1-5; 7 bases line up with TRBD1. The germline CDR1 and CDR2 sequences are LGHNT and FRNRAP. This CDR3 has 13 residues. J gave up 5 bases and V 3 bases, and 1 base lay outside the gene matches. CDR3 amino acids: CASGFTGDQPQHF. The DNA of the CDR3 is TGTGCTAGTGGTTTTACAGGGGATCAGCCCCAGCATTTT.

This sequence joins TRBV7-8 and TRBJ1-1; 9 bases agree with TRBD1. The J segment lost 11 bases and the V segment lost 2 bases, leaving 12 bases of the junction unmatched. This CDR3 has 15 amino acids. From germline, CDR1 is SGHVS and CDR2 FQNEAQ. CDR3 amino acids: CASSLQRNRGLEAFF. The CDR3 region has the DNA TGTGCCAGCAGCTTACAACGAAACAGGGGGCTAGAGGCTTTCTTT.

This CDR3 is CASRGSSGNEQFF. In nucleotides, the CDR3 is TGTGCCAGCAGGGGGAGTTCGGGGAATGAGCAGTTCTTC. The chain is built from TRBV5-4 and TRBJ2-1; D possibly corresponds to TRBD2 (5 bases). The germline V and J ends were trimmed by 5 bases and 7 bases, with 13 bases remaining between them. The germline gives CDR1 SGHNT, CDR2 YYREEE (reference sequence). There are 13 residues in the CDR3. The variable domain in full, completed from reference TRBV5-4 and TRBJ2-1, reads ETGVTQSPTHLIKTRGQQVTLRCSSQSGHNTVSWYQQALGQGPQFIFQYYREEENGRGNFPPRFSGLQFPNYSSELNVNALELDDSALYLCASRGSSGNEQFFGPGTRLTVL.

This sequence joins TRBV7-8 and TRBJ1-1; D possibly corresponds to TRBD1 (5 bases). The CDR3 is made up of 15 amino acids. Germline V gene lookup returns CDR1 SGHVS and CDR2 FQNEAQ. Trimming removed 1 base from V and 7 bases from J, with 16 bases in between. The DNA of the CDR3 is TGTGCCAGCAGCTTAGTGTTGTCAGGGAAGAATGAAGCTTTCTTT. Its protein is CASSLVLSGKNEAFF.

The rearrangement uses TRBV7-9 and TRBJ1-1; the match to TRBD1 covers 9 bases. V dropped 5 bases and J dropped 4; count of bases not matched to a gene: 5. Germline CDR1 reads SEHNR; CDR2 reads FQNEAQ (reference sequence). This CDR3 is built from 14 residues. The CDR3 nucleotides are TGTGCCAGCAGCCCGGACAGGGGTGTCACTGAAGCTTTCTTT. This encodes CASSPDRGVTEAFF.

The chain has TRBV19 and TRBJ1-5; TRBD1 matches at 7 bases. The CDR3 loop spans 17 amino acids. Looked up from germline, CDR1 is LNHDA and CDR2 is SQIVND (reference sequence). V was clipped by 4 bases and J by 2 bases; unmatched bases: 11. Written as DNA, the CDR3 is TGTGCCAGTAGTAAGACAGGGACGGGGGTTGGCAATCAGCCCCAGCATTTT. Amino acid sequence: CASSKTGTGVGNQPQHF.

Written as DNA, the CDR3 is TGCGCCAGCAGCCCGCCTGAGACAGGGGAGGAGACCCAGTACTTC. Its protein is CASSPPETGEETQYF. The chain carries TRBV5-1 and TRBJ2-5, with TRBD1 matching 8 bases. Trimming removed 4 bases from V and 5 bases from J; junction bases left unmatched: 10. The CDR3 has 15 residues. Germline CDR1 SGHRS, CDR2 YFSETQ.

The V gene is TRBV18, the J gene TRBJ1-1; D is unclear. Germline CDR1 and CDR2: KGHSH and LQKENI. The ends were cut back, 5 bases at V and 1 base at J, with 14 bases in the middle. The CDR3 length is 15 residues. CDR3 loop: CASSLRAGQNTEAFF. The CDR3 DNA reads TGTGCCAGCTCATTGAGGGCAGGCCAGAACACTGAAGCTTTCTTT. The variable domain in full, with the rest retrieved from reference TRBV18 and TRBJ1-1, is NAGVMQNPRHLVRRRGQEARLRCSPMKGHSHVYWYRQLPEEGLKFMVYLQKENIIDESGMPKERFSAEFPKEGPSILRIQQVVRGDSAAYFCASSLRAGQNTEAFFGQGTRLTVV.

The chain carries TRBV11-3 and TRBJ2-1; D perhaps matches TRBD1 (6 bases). The CDR3 runs 13 residues. V was cut by 3 bases and J by 8 bases, with 11 bases left in between. From germline, CDR1 is SGHNT and CDR2 YENEEA. Here the CDR3 DNA reads TGTGCCAGCAGCTTGGGACAACTGCATGAGCAGTTCTTC. The encoded protein is CASSLGQLHEQFF.

V is TRBV29-1 and J is TRBJ2-2; possible D gene TRBD2, 6 bases. This CDR3 has 17 amino acids. The V and J ends lost 4 bases and 4 bases respectively, with 22 bases between them. From germline, CDR1 is SQVTM and CDR2 ANQGSEA. The CDR3 region is CSVVIAEGLSATGELFF. Here the CDR3 DNA reads TGCAGCGTTGTGATTGCGGAGGGTCTTTCGGCCACCGGGGAGCTGTTTTTT.

V usage is TRBV27 and J usage is TRBJ2-1, with D maybe TRBD2 (7 bases). The CDR3 totals 13 residues. Germline CDR1 MNHEY, CDR2 SMNVEV (reference sequence). Trimming left V 3 bases short and J 10 bases short, with 13 bases between. Here the CDR3 reads CASSFGRGGEQFF. The CDR3 region has the DNA TGTGCCAGCAGTTTTGGCAGGGGAGGGGAGCAGTTCTTC.

This chain joins TRBV6-1 and TRBJ1-1; TRBD1 is a possible D gene (6 bases). CDR1 is MNHNS and CDR2 is SASEGT in the germline V gene. Trimming took off 3 bases at V and 5 bases at J, with 16 bases between the two ends. The CDR3 has 15 amino acids. CDR3 sequence (DNA): TGTGCCAGCAGTGAGAATGTTCCAGGGGTGACTGAAGCTTTCTTT. This codes for CASSENVPGVTEAFF.

The chain is built from TRBV28 and TRBJ2-1; 9 nucleotides match TRBD2. Looked up from germline, CDR1 is MDHEN and CDR2 is SYDVKM. The CDR3 consists of 15 residues. Trimming took 2 bases from V and 4 from J; bases not matched to a gene: 3. In DNA, the CDR3 is TGTGCCAGCAGTTTACCGGGACTAGCTTACAATGAGCAGTTCTTC. Protein sequence: CASSLPGLAYNEQFF.

A note on this clone: One end of the junction is discordant with germline, which a read error may explain. The chain has TRBV7-9 and TRBJ2-1; 10 bases line up with TRBD2. The CDR3 spans 15 residues. Germline assignment: CDR1 SEHNR and CDR2 FQNEAQ (reference sequence). The chain's CDR3 is CSSSDAGLAFNEQFF. The DNA of the CDR3 is TGTTCCAGCAGTGACGCGGGACTAGCGTTCAATGAGCAGTTCTTC.

The CDR3, as DNA: TGCGCCAGCAGCTTGGTGGCGACAGGGGTCACTGAAGCTTTCTTT. Its protein is CASSLVATGVTEAFF. The chain links TRBV5-1 to TRBJ1-1; 8 bases map to TRBD1. Germline V lookup: CDR1 SGHRS, CDR2 YFSETQ. Trimming removed 0 bases from V and 4 bases from J; junction bases left unmatched: 5. The CDR3 loop spans 15 amino acids.

This chain joins TRBV2 and TRBJ1-6; possible D gene TRBD1, 6 bases. The germline CDR1 and CDR2 sequences are SNHLY and FYNNEI. V lost 3 bases to trimming and J lost 6 bases, with 15 bases between them. This CDR3 comprises 16 residues. CDR3 coding DNA: TGTGCCAGCAGTGAGACCGGCAGGGGAAGTAATTCACCCCTCCACTTT. Amino acid sequence: CASSETGRGSNSPLHF.